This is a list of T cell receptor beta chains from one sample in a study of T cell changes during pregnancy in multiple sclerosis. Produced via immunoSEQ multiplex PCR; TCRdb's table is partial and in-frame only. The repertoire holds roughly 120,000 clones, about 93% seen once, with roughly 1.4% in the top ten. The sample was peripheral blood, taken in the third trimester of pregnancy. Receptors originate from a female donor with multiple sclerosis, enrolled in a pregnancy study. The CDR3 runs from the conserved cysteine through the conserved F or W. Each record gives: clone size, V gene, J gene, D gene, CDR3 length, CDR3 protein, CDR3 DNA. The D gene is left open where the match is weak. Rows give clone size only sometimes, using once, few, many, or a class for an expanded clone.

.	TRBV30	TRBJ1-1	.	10	CAWIQGGAFF	TGTGCCTGGATCCAGGGAGGTGCTTTCTTT
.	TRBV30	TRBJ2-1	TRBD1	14	CACIQGSSYNEQFF	TGTGCCTGCATACAGGGGAGCTCCTACAATGAGCAGTTCTTC
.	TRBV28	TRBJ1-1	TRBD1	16	CASSPAGTGADTEAFF	TGTGCCAGCAGTCCTGCCGGGACAGGGGCTGACACTGAAGCTTTCTTT
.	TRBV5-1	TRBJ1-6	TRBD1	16	CASSLSGTGNNSPLHF	TGCGCCAGCAGCTTGTCCGGGACAGGGAATAATTCACCCCTCCACTTT
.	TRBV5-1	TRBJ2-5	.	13	CASSLESKETQYF	TGCGCCAGCAGCTTGGAGTCTAAAGAGACCCAGTACTTC
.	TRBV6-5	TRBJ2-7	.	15	CASSYLGHTSYEQYF	TGTGCCAGCAGTTACCTGGGACATACGAGCTACGAGCAGTACTTC
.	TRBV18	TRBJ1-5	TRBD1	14	CASSPGTGDQPQHF	TGTGCCAGCTCACCCGGGACAGGGGATCAGCCCCAGCATTTT
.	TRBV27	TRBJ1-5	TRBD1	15	CASSRRQGGNQPQHF	TGTGCCAGCAGTCGTAGACAGGGCGGCAATCAGCCCCAGCATTTT
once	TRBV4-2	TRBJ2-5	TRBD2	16	CASSQIAQRGEETQYF	TGTGCCAGCAGCCAAATCGCTCAGCGGGGGGAGGAGACCCAGTACTTC
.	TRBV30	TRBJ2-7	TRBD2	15	CAWRQPGGSYYEQYF	TGTGCCTGGAGACAGCCGGGAGGGTCTTACTACGAGCAGTACTTC
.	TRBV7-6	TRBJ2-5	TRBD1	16	CASSNTGGGIQETQYF	TGTGCCAGCAGCAACACAGGGGGCGGGATCCAAGAGACCCAGTACTTC